This entry features one T cell receptor (beta chain) sequence. The antigen remains undetermined. Indicated treatment: roughly ten-day PBMC culture with coronavirus spike peptide pools or control peptides (ViraFEST assay). These data come from a study of vaccination and CD4 T cells after COVID-19. CDR3 length: 12 amino acids. V lost 0 bases to trimming and J lost 7 bases, with 6 bases between them. Germline CDR1 and CDR2: SEHNR and FQNEAQ (reference sequence). Cultured CD4+ T-cell DNA underwent Oncomine TCR Beta short-read sequencing. TCRdb reanalysed the PCR reads using MiXCR and keeps one entry per CDR3 protein. The sample contains more than 9,000 distinct CDR3 sequences, about two fifths of which appear only once.

The V call is TRBV7-9, the J call TRBJ1-2; D is unresolved. The sample here was CD4+ T cells from blood, cultured in vitro, taken after SARS-CoV-2 vaccination. The clonotype was recovered from a human donor who had recovered from COVID-19. The CDR3, as DNA: TGTGCCAGCAGCTTAGCGGGGTCTGGCTACACCTTC. Translated: CASSLAGSGYTF.